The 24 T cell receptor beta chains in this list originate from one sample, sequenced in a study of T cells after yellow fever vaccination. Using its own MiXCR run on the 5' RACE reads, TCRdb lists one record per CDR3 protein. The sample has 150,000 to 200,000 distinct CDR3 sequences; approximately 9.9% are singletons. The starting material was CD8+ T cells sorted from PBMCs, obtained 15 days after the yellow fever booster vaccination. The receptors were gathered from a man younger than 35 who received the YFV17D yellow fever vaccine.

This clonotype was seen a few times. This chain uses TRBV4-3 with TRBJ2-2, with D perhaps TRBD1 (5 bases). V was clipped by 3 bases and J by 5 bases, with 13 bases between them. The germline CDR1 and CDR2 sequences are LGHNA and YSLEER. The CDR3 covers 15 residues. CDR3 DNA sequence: TGCGCCAGCAGCCAGGTGGACACAGTGACCGGGGAGCTGTTTTTT. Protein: CASSQVDTVTGELFF.

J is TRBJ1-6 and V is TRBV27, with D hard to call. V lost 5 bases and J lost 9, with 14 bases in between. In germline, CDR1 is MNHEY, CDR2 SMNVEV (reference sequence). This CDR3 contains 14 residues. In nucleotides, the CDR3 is TGTGCCAGCAGTACCGCTACCAAAGGTTCACCCCTCCACTTT. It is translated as CASSTATKGSPLHF.

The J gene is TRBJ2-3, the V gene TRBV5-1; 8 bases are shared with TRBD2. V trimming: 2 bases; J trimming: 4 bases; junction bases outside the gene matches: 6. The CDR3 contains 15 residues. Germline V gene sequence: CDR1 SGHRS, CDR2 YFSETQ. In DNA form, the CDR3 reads TGCGCCAGCAGCTTTCGGGGGGGCCCCGCAGATACGCAGTATTTT. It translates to CASSFRGGPADTQYF.

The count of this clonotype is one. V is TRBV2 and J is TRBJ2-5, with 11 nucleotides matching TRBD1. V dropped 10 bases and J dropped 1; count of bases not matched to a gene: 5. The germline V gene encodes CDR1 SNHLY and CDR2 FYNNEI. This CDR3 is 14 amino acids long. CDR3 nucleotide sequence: TGTGCCACACGGACAGGGGGCTTCCAAGAGACCCAGTACTTC. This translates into CATRTGGFQETQYF.

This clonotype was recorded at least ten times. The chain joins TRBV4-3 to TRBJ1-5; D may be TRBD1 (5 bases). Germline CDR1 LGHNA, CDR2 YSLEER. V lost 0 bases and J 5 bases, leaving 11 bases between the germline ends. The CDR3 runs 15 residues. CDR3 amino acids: CASSQDLGAHQPQHF. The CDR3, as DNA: TGCGCCAGCAGCCAAGATTTAGGGGCCCATCAGCCCCAGCATTTT.

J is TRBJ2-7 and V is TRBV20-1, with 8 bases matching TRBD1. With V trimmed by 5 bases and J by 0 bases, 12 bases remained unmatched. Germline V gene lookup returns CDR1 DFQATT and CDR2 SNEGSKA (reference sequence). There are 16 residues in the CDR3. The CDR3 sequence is CSAGGVTGGSSYEQYV. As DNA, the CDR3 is TGCAGTGCTGGAGGAGTTACAGGGGGAAGCTCCTACGAGCAGTACGTC.

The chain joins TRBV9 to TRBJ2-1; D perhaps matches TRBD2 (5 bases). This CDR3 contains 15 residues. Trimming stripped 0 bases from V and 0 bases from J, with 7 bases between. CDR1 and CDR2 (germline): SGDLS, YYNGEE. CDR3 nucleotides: TGTGCCAGCAGCGTAGCCGAGGGCTCCTACAATGAGCAGTTCTTC. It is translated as CASSVAEGSYNEQFF.

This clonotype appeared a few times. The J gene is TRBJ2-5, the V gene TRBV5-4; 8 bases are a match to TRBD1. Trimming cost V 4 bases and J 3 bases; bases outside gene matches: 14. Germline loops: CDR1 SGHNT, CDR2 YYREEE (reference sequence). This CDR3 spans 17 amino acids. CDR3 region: CASSPPQGATLEETQYF. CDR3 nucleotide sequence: TGTGCCAGCAGCCCTCCCCAGGGGGCGACCTTAGAAGAGACCCAGTACTTC.

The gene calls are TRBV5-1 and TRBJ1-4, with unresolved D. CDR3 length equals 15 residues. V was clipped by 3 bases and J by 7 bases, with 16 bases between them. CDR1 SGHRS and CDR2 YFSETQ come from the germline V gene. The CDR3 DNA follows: TGCGCCAGCAGCTCACTAGGGCTCCTAGGTGAAAAACTGTTTTTT. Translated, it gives CASSSLGLLGEKLFF.

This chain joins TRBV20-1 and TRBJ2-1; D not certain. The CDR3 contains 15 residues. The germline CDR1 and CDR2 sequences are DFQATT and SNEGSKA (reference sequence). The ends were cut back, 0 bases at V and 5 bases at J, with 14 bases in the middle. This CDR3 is CSARDPIAWDNEQFF. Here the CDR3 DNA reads TGCAGTGCTAGAGATCCCATCGCTTGGGACAATGAGCAGTTCTTC.

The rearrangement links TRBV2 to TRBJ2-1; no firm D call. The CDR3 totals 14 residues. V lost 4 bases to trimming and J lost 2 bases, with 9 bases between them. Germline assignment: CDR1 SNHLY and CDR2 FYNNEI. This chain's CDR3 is CASSGVETYNEQFF. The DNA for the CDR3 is TGTGCCAGCAGTGGGGTTGAGACCTACAATGAGCAGTTCTTC.

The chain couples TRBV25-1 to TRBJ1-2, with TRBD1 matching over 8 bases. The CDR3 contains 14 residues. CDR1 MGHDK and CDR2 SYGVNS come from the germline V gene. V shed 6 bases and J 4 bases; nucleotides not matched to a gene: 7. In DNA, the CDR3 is TGTGCCAGCAGCGTACAGGGGGTTTTCTATGGCTACACCTTC. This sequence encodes CASSVQGVFYGYTF.

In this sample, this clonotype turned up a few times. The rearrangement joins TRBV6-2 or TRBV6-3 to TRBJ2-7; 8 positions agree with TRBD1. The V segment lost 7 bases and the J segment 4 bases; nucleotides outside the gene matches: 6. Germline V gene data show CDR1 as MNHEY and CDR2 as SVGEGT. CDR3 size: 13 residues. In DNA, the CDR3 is TGTGCCAGCACCAACCGACAGGGGTACGAGCAGTACTTC. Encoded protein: CASTNRQGYEQYF.

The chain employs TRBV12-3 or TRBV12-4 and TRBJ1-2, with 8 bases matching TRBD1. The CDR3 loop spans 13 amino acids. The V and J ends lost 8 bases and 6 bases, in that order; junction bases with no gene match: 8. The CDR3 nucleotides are TGTGCCAGCCAGGGGGCCGACAGCCATGGCTACACCTTC. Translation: CASQGADSHGYTF.

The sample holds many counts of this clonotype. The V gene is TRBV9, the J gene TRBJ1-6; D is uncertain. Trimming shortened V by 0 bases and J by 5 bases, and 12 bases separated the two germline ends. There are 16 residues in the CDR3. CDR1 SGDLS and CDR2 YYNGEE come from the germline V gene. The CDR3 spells CASSVGGGSNNSPLHF. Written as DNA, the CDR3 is TGTGCCAGCAGCGTAGGAGGAGGTTCCAATAATTCACCCCTCCACTTT. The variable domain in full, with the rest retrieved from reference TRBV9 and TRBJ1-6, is DSGVTQTPKHLITATGQRVTLRCSPRSGDLSVYWYQQSLDQGLQFLIQYYNGEERAKGNILERFSAQQFPDLHSELNLSSLELGDSALYFCASSVGGGSNNSPLHFGNGTRLTVT.

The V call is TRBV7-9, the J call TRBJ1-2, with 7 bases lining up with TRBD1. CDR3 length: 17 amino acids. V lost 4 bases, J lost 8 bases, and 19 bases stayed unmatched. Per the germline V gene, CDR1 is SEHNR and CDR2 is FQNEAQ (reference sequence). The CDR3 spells CASSSRTGPEDIRGYTF. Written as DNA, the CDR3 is TGTGCCAGCAGCTCCCGGACAGGACCGGAAGATATTCGAGGCTACACCTTC.

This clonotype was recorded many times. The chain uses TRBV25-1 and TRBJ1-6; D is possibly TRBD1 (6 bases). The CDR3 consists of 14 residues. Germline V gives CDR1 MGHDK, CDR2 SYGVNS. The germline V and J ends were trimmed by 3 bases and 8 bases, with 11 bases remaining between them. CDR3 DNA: TGTGCCAGCAGTGACTACAGGGAGTATTCACCCCTCCACTTT. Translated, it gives CASSDYREYSPLHF. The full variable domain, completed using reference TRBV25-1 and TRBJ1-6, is EADIYQTPRYLVIGTGKKITLECSQTMGHDKMYWYQQDPGMELHLIHYSYGVNSTEKGDLSSESTVSRIRTEHFPLTLESARPSHTSQYLCASSDYREYSPLHFGNGTRLTVT.

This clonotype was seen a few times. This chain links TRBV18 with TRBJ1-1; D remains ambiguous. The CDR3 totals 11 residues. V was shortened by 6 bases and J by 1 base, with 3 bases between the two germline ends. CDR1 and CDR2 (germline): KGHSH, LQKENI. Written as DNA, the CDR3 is TGTGCCAGCTCCCAGAACACTGAAGCTTTCTTT. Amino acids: CASSQNTEAFF.

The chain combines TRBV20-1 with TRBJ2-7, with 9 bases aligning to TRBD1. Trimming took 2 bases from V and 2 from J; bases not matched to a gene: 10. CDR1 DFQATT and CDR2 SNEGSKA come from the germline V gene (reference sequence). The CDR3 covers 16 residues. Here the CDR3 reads CSARPTGTGLPYEQYF. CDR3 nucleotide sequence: TGCAGTGCTAGACCCACCGGGACAGGGTTACCCTACGAGCAGTACTTC.

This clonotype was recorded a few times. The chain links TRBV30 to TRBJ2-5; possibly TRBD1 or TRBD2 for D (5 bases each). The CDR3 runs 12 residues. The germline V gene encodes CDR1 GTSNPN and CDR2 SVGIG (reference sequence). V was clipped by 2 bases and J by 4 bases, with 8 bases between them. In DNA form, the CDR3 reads TGTGCCTGGAGTTCGGGGCGAGAGACCCAGTACTTC. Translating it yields CAWSSGRETQYF.

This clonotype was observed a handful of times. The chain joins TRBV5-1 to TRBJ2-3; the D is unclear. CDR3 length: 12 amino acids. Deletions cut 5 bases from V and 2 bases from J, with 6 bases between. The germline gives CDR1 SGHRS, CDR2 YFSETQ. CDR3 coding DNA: TGCGCCAGCAGTTTTAACACAGATACGCAGTATTTT. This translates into CASSFNTDTQYF.

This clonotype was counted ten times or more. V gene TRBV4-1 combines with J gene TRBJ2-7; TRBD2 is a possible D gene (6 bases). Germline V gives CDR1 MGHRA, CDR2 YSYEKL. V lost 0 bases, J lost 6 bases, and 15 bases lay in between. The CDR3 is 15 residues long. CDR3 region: CASSQDSGRAGEQYF. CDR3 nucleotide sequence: TGCGCCAGCAGCCAAGATAGCGGTCGGGCAGGCGAGCAGTACTTC.

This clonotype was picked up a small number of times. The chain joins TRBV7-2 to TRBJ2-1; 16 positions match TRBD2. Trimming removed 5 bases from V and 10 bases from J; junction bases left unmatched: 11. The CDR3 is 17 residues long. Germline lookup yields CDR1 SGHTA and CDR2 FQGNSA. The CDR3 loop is CASSPLMGLAGGSEQFF. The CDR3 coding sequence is TGTGCCAGCAGCCCCCTAATGGGACTAGCGGGGGGGAGCGAGCAGTTCTTC.

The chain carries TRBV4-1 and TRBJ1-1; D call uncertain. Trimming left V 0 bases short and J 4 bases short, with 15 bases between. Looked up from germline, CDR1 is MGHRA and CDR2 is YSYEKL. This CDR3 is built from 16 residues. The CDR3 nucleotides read TGCGCCAGCAGCCAAGACAGGTTTCTCGATGGCACTGAAGCTTTCTTT. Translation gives CASSQDRFLDGTEAFF.